The rows below give T cell receptor beta chains drawn from one sample of a study of STAT5B mutations in CD4+ large granular lymphocyte leukemia. Measured with immunoSEQ multiplex PCR; TCRdb has only the in-frame clones, and not every one. The data contain some 45,000 clones, about 86% of them seen just once; the ten biggest clones take up about 3%. Sequences were obtained from CD4+ T cells from blood buffy coats. These receptors all come from a human donor in good health. The CDR3 runs from the conserved cysteine through the conserved F or W. The D gene is left open where the match is weak. Size tells how often a clone was seen (once, few, many) or the class of an expanded clone, and some rows leave it out.

d_gene: NA
j_gene: TRBJ1-2
abundance: NA
v_gene: TRBV7-2
CDR3nt: TGTGCCAGCAGCTTAGCCACAGCGTTTTATGGCTACACCTTC
CDR3aa: CASSLATAFYGYTF

d_gene: TRBD1
j_gene: TRBJ1-1
abundance: NA
v_gene: TRBV4-2
CDR3nt: TGTGCCAGCAGCCGAAAAGGGACAGGGGGGACTGAAGCTTTCTTT
CDR3aa: CASSRKGTGGTEAFF

d_gene: TRBD2
j_gene: TRBJ2-1
abundance: NA
v_gene: TRBV4-2
CDR3nt: TGTGCCAGCAGCCTACGGACTAGCGGGACCTACAATGAGCAGTTCTTC
CDR3aa: CASSLRTSGTYNEQFF

d_gene: TRBD1
j_gene: TRBJ2-7
abundance: NA
v_gene: TRBV19
CDR3nt: TGTGCCAGTAGTCCGGGACAGGGCGACGAGCAGTACTTC
CDR3aa: CASSPGQGDEQYF

d_gene: TRBD2
j_gene: TRBJ2-7
abundance: medium-sized
v_gene: TRBV11-2
CDR3nt: TGTGCCAGCAGCCCTCCATGGGCGGGAGGGGGCTACGAGCAGTACTTC
CDR3aa: CASSPPWAGGGYEQYF

d_gene: TRBD1
j_gene: TRBJ1-5
abundance: NA
v_gene: TRBV19
CDR3nt: TGTGCCAGTATACCGGGACAGGGTAGCGATCAGCCCCAGCATTTT
CDR3aa: CASIPGQGSDQPQHF

d_gene: NA
j_gene: TRBJ2-7
abundance: few
v_gene: TRBV7-2
CDR3nt: TGTGCCAGCAGCTTCCTCTACGAGCAGTACTTC
CDR3aa: CASSFLYEQYF

d_gene: NA
j_gene: TRBJ2-1
abundance: NA
v_gene: TRBV6-5
CDR3nt: TGTGCCAGCAGTTACCACCCGAGCTCCTACAATGAGCAGTTCTTC
CDR3aa: CASSYHPSSYNEQFF

d_gene: NA
j_gene: TRBJ1-6
abundance: NA
v_gene: TRBV9
CDR3nt: TGTGCCAGCAGCACGCGGGGGGGGAATAATTCACCCCTCCACTTT
CDR3aa: CASSTRGGNNSPLHF

d_gene: NA
j_gene: TRBJ2-1
abundance: NA
v_gene: TRBV11-2
CDR3nt: TGTGCCAGCAGCTTAGATCTAGGGGACAATGAGCAGTTCTTC
CDR3aa: CASSLDLGDNEQFF

d_gene: TRBD1
j_gene: TRBJ2-1
abundance: NA
v_gene: TRBV5-1
CDR3nt: TGCGCCAGCAGCCCGCAGGGGGCGGGCAGCAACAATGAGCAGTTCTTC
CDR3aa: CASSPQGAGSNNEQFF

d_gene: NA
j_gene: TRBJ1-4
abundance: few
v_gene: TRBV2
CDR3nt: TGTGCCAGCAGCGCAGGGAAGGAAAAACTGTTTTTT
CDR3aa: CASSAGKEKLFF

d_gene: NA
j_gene: TRBJ2-7
abundance: NA
v_gene: TRBV10-3
CDR3nt: TGTGCCATCAGTGTGGAAGAGGGCCCCTACGAGCAGTACTTC
CDR3aa: CAISVEEGPYEQYF

d_gene: NA
j_gene: TRBJ2-7
abundance: NA
v_gene: TRBV30
CDR3nt: TGTGCCTCGGACCGGGAGAGCTCCTACGAGCAGTACTTC
CDR3aa: CASDRESSYEQYF

d_gene: NA
j_gene: TRBJ1-1
abundance: NA
v_gene: TRBV19
CDR3nt: TGTGCCAGTAGGGGCGGACAGTTTCTAATGAACACTGAAGCTTTCTTT
CDR3aa: CASRGGQFLMNTEAFF

d_gene: TRBD1
j_gene: TRBJ1-1
abundance: NA
v_gene: TRBV7-3
CDR3nt: TGTGCCAGCAGCCTCCGGGACAGGGGGCGGTCGGACACTGAAGCTTTCTTT
CDR3aa: CASSLRDRGRSDTEAFF

d_gene: TRBD1
j_gene: TRBJ2-3
abundance: NA
v_gene: TRBV19
CDR3nt: TGTGCCAGTAGTATCAGACCGGGACAGAGAGATACGCAGTATTTT
CDR3aa: CASSIRPGQRDTQYF

d_gene: TRBD1
j_gene: TRBJ1-3
abundance: few
v_gene: TRBV7-9
CDR3nt: TGTGCCAGCAGCTCCACAGGGGTTGGAAACACCATATATTTT
CDR3aa: CASSSTGVGNTIYF

d_gene: TRBD1
j_gene: TRBJ1-5
abundance: NA
v_gene: TRBV10-3
CDR3nt: TGTGCCATCAGTGAGTCCTTAGGGGCAGGGGGTCAGCCCCAGCATTTT
CDR3aa: CAISESLGAGGQPQHF

d_gene: TRBD2
j_gene: TRBJ2-3
abundance: NA
v_gene: TRBV10-3
CDR3nt: TGTGCCATCAGGGGGACTAGCGGCACAGATACGCAGTATTTT
CDR3aa: CAIRGTSGTDTQYF

d_gene: NA
j_gene: TRBJ1-3
abundance: NA
v_gene: TRBV5-1
CDR3nt: TGCGCCAGCAGCCAAGGGGGGGCTGGAAACACCATATATTTT
CDR3aa: CASSQGGAGNTIYF

d_gene: NA
j_gene: TRBJ1-5
abundance: once
v_gene: TRBV7-8
CDR3nt: TGTGCCAGCAGCGAGCGACAGGCATATAGCAATCAGCCCCAGCATTTT
CDR3aa: CASSERQAYSNQPQHF

d_gene: TRBD1
j_gene: TRBJ2-2
abundance: NA
v_gene: TRBV7-2
CDR3nt: TGTGCCAGCAGCTTAGGGGACAGGGACACCGGGGAGCTGTTTTTT
CDR3aa: CASSLGDRDTGELFF

d_gene: TRBD1
j_gene: TRBJ2-5
abundance: NA
v_gene: TRBV28
CDR3nt: TGTGCCAGCAGTAGCAACAGGGGGACCCAAGAGACCCAGTACTTC
CDR3aa: CASSSNRGTQETQYF

d_gene: TRBD1
j_gene: TRBJ2-5
abundance: NA
v_gene: TRBV10-3
CDR3nt: TGTGCCACCTCCGGGACAGGGGAGCAAGAGACCCAGTACTTC
CDR3aa: CATSGTGEQETQYF

d_gene: NA
j_gene: TRBJ1-5
abundance: NA
v_gene: TRBV7-9
CDR3nt: TGTGCCAGCAGCTTAGCAGGGTCTGATCAGCCCCAGCATTTT
CDR3aa: CASSLAGSDQPQHF

d_gene: TRBD2
j_gene: TRBJ2-2
abundance: once
v_gene: TRBV7-9
CDR3nt: TGTGCCAGCAGCCCCCTGCGAAGGCTAGCGGAAAACACCGGGGAGCTGTTTTTT
CDR3aa: CASSPLRRLAENTGELFF

d_gene: NA
j_gene: TRBJ1-2
abundance: NA
v_gene: TRBV19
CDR3nt: TGTGCCAGTAGTACCAGGGAGAACTATGGCTACACCTTC
CDR3aa: CASSTRENYGYTF

d_gene: NA
j_gene: TRBJ1-3
abundance: NA
v_gene: TRBV18
CDR3nt: TGTGCCAGCTCACGGCCGGGGAGCTCTGGAAACACCATATATTTT
CDR3aa: CASSRPGSSGNTIYF

d_gene: TRBD1
j_gene: TRBJ1-5
abundance: NA
v_gene: TRBV27
CDR3nt: TGTGCCAGCCGGACAGGGAGGTTTAGCAATCAGCCCCAGCATTTT
CDR3aa: CASRTGRFSNQPQHF

d_gene: NA
j_gene: TRBJ1-2
abundance: NA
v_gene: TRBV5-6
CDR3nt: TGTGCCAGCAGATCCGACAGACTCTATGGCTACACCTTC
CDR3aa: CASRSDRLYGYTF

d_gene: TRBD2
j_gene: TRBJ2-3
abundance: NA
v_gene: TRBV4-2
CDR3nt: TGTGCCAGCAGCCCAACACTAGCGTACACAGATACGCAGTATTTT
CDR3aa: CASSPTLAYTDTQYF

d_gene: NA
j_gene: TRBJ1-3
abundance: few
v_gene: TRBV4-1
CDR3nt: TGCGCCAGCAGCCCCTCCCACGCTTTCTCTGGAAACACCATATATTTT
CDR3aa: CASSPSHAFSGNTIYF

d_gene: NA
j_gene: TRBJ2-1
abundance: NA
v_gene: TRBV4-2
CDR3nt: TGTGCCAGCAGCCAAGCAGAGCGGTCCCGGGATGAGCAGTTCTTC
CDR3aa: CASSQAERSRDEQFF

d_gene: TRBD1
j_gene: TRBJ1-3
abundance: NA
v_gene: TRBV18
CDR3nt: TGTGCCAGCTCATGGGACAGCGGGAACACCATATATTTT
CDR3aa: CASSWDSGNTIYF

d_gene: TRBD1
j_gene: TRBJ1-1
abundance: NA
v_gene: TRBV5-4
CDR3nt: TGTGCCAGCAGCTCAGGGGGGCGAGGCACTGAAGCTTTCTTT
CDR3aa: CASSSGGRGTEAFF

d_gene: NA
j_gene: TRBJ2-1
abundance: NA
v_gene: TRBV27
CDR3nt: TGTGCCAGCGCCGCCTCGGAGTACAATGAGCAGTTCTTC
CDR3aa: CASAASEYNEQFF

d_gene: NA
j_gene: TRBJ1-1
abundance: NA
v_gene: TRBV7-2
CDR3nt: TGTGCCAGCAGCTTAGTTGGTGGGGGGGCGAACACTGAAGCTTTCTTT
CDR3aa: CASSLVGGGANTEAFF

d_gene: NA
j_gene: TRBJ1-2
abundance: NA
v_gene: TRBV19
CDR3nt: TGTGCCAGTAGTAACATCGACCCCGGACGTCTATATGGCTACACCTTC
CDR3aa: CASSNIDPGRLYGYTF

d_gene: TRBD2
j_gene: TRBJ2-3
abundance: NA
v_gene: TRBV28
CDR3nt: TGTGCCACGCGGACCCCTTTAGCGGGAATTACAGATACGCAGTATTTT
CDR3aa: CATRTPLAGITDTQYF

d_gene: TRBD2
j_gene: TRBJ2-7
abundance: once
v_gene: TRBV15
CDR3nt: TGTGCCACCAGCAGAACTCCTAGCGGGAGGTACGAGCAGTACTTC
CDR3aa: CATSRTPSGRYEQYF

d_gene: NA
j_gene: TRBJ1-1
abundance: once
v_gene: TRBV6-6
CDR3nt: TGTGCCAGCAGTTACGTGCGGGGTGTCGGCACTGAAGCTTTCTTT
CDR3aa: CASSYVRGVGTEAFF

d_gene: NA
j_gene: TRBJ1-4
abundance: NA
v_gene: TRBV7-9
CDR3nt: TGTGCCACTCCGTTGTCAACTAATGAAAAACTGTTTTTT
CDR3aa: CATPLSTNEKLFF

d_gene: TRBD1
j_gene: TRBJ2-7
abundance: NA
v_gene: TRBV28
CDR3nt: TGTGCCAGCAGCTCTGGACAGGGCCACGAGCAGTACTTC
CDR3aa: CASSSGQGHEQYF

d_gene: NA
j_gene: TRBJ1-5
abundance: NA
v_gene: TRBV10-2
CDR3nt: TGCGCCGGAGGGAGGGGTCCCCAGCCCCAGCATTTT
CDR3aa: CAGGRGPQPQHF

d_gene: NA
j_gene: TRBJ2-2
abundance: NA
v_gene: TRBV7-8
CDR3nt: TGTGCCACTAAGGTGGACTGGGACACCGGGGAGCTGTTTTTT
CDR3aa: CATKVDWDTGELFF

d_gene: NA
j_gene: TRBJ2-5
abundance: NA
v_gene: TRBV5-5
CDR3nt: TGTGCCAGCAGCGTCGGACAGAGTATGCAAGAGACCCAGTACTTC
CDR3aa: CASSVGQSMQETQYF

d_gene: TRBD2
j_gene: TRBJ2-5
abundance: NA
v_gene: TRBV18
CDR3nt: TGTGCCAGCTCACCACCGGGCGGGAGGCAGGGAGAGACCCAGTACTTC
CDR3aa: CASSPPGGRQGETQYF

d_gene: TRBD2
j_gene: TRBJ2-3
abundance: NA
v_gene: TRBV11-3
CDR3nt: TGTGCCAGCAGCAACCTAGCGGGAGGGCGCACAGATACGCAGTATTTT
CDR3aa: CASSNLAGGRTDTQYF

d_gene: TRBD1
j_gene: TRBJ1-1
abundance: NA
v_gene: TRBV5-1
CDR3nt: TGCGCCAGCAGCTTGCAGGGGGACACTGAAGCTTTCTTT
CDR3aa: CASSLQGDTEAFF

d_gene: TRBD1
j_gene: TRBJ1-1
abundance: once
v_gene: TRBV5-1
CDR3nt: TGCGCCAGCAGCGGAGGGGACAGGGACGGATATGAAGCTTTCTTT
CDR3aa: CASSGGDRDGYEAFF

d_gene: NA
j_gene: TRBJ2-7
abundance: NA
v_gene: TRBV28
CDR3nt: TGTGCCAGCAGTTCGGGTCAAACCTACGAGCAGTACTTC
CDR3aa: CASSSGQTYEQYF

d_gene: NA
j_gene: TRBJ1-2
abundance: NA
v_gene: TRBV28
CDR3nt: TGTGCCAGCAGTCCCTCCGTGGGGGCGGGAGGCTACACCTTC
CDR3aa: CASSPSVGAGGYTF

d_gene: NA
j_gene: TRBJ2-7
abundance: few
v_gene: TRBV10-3
CDR3nt: TGTGCCATCAGTGAGCGGACTGTCTACCCCTCCTACGAGCAGTACTTC
CDR3aa: CAISERTVYPSYEQYF